The T cell receptor (beta chain) described here comes from a study of cytomegalovirus exposure and HLA in healthy donors. Study-level information: One earlier analysis, a look at 150 million to 200 million T cells, found about 100 million unique TCR beta sequences.

This clone has more than one count but fewer than ten. This CDR3 has 14 residues. Per the germline V gene, CDR1 is MNHEY and CDR2 is SVGAGI. Trimming removed 5 bases from V and 6 bases from J, with 11 bases in between. With 60 Vbeta and 13 Jbeta primers, the PCR was carried out. Sequencing was performed with immunoSEQ multiplex PCR; in TCRdb, only in-frame clones are kept and a portion is missing. The table records around 80,000 clones, over 9.5% of them present only once. Sequencing input: PBMCs. V gene TRBV6-5 combines with J gene TRBJ2-6; possible D gene TRBD1, 6 bases. The clonotype comes from a man between 60 and 70 years old in good health and CMV-seropositive. CDR3: CASSAQGMANVLTF. CDR3 bases: TGTGCCAGCAGTGCCCAGGGGATGGCCAACGTCCTGACTTTC.